These 2 T cell receptor beta chains came from one sample sequenced in a study of Tregs in tolerant kidney transplant recipients (dated by TCRdb to between 2018 and 2021). The time point label here, explained by the study, means: blood sample drawn before combined kidney and bone marrow transplant. The method was the immunoSEQ multiplex PCR assay. The table comes from immuneACCESS by way of TCRdb, which keeps in-frame sequences with V and J called. Part of the clones is missing from these tables; in studies checked, under half for an unresolved V gene and the rest for unknown reasons. The sample contains around 66,000 clones, approximately 85% of them found a single time. The ten most abundant clones make up under 2.5% of the sample. The sequences come from Tregs from blood, collected before the transplant. These receptor sequences come from a human donor who received a combined kidney and bone marrow transplant.

The chain combines TRBV10-3 with TRBJ1-1; D is perhaps TRBD1 (5 bases). V was clipped by 6 bases and J by 3 bases, with 17 bases between them. This CDR3 region has 15 residues. Germline CDR1 reads ENHRY; CDR2 reads SYGVKD. CDR3 loop: CAISQSSGRDTEAFF. The CDR3 DNA sequence: TGTGCCATCAGCCAAAGTTCGGGCAGGGACACTGAAGCTTTCTTT.

The V and J genes are TRBV7-6 and TRBJ1-6, with unresolved D. Germline CDR1 and CDR2: SGHVS and FNYEAQ. Trimming cost V 6 bases and J 10 bases, with 16 bases left between them. The CDR3 sequence is 14 residues long. CDR3 in DNA: TGTGCCAGCAGTCACGCGATGGGGAGGTCACCCCTCCACTTT. As protein: CASSHAMGRSPLHF.